This record covers a single T cell receptor beta chain. The sample originates from a study of cytomegalovirus exposure and HLA in healthy donors. Overall study: The early release's HLA-typed donors yielded approximately 85 million unique TCRs.

V dropped 5 bases and J dropped 5 bases, with 18 bases sitting between them. CDR1 is MNHEY, CDR2 SMNVEV, per germline (reference sequence). This CDR3 spans 15 amino acids. It was healthy bone marrow donors who served as donors. Both 60 Vbeta primers and 13 Jbeta primers went into the PCR. Libraries were prepared by immunoSEQ multiplex PCR; TCRdb keeps only in-frame clonotypes and omits some of them. Of roughly 200,000 clones listed, around 77% were seen once; the top ten hold less than 3.5%. The sequence was obtained from a woman in her 30s in good health and CMV-seronegative. This rearrangement joins TRBV27 to TRBJ2-5; D possibly corresponds to TRBD2 (5 bases). The sequenced sample consisted of PBMCs. CDR3 sequence reads: CASSPLPAVGETQYF. CDR3 DNA sequence: TGTGCCAGCAGTCCCCTTCCAGCGGTGGGGGAGACCCAGTACTTC.